This is a list of T cell receptor beta chains from one sample in a study of cytotoxic CD8 clonotypes in ibrutinib-treated CLL. Libraries were prepared by immunoSEQ multiplex PCR; TCRdb keeps only in-frame clonotypes and omits some of them. The sample comprises roughly 130,000 clones, less than 95% of which are singletons, and 10% to 11% rests with the top ten. Sequencing used PBMCs, obtained after 12 months of ibrutinib treatment. These receptors were obtained from a human donor with chronic lymphocytic leukemia. CDR3s include the opening cysteine and the closing phenylalanine or tryptophan. The D gene is left open where the match is weak.

J gene | V gene | D gene | CDR3 protein | CDR3 DNA
TRBJ2-3 | TRBV7-9 | TRBD1 | CASSPDRGVDTQYF | TGTGCCAGCAGCCCGGACAGGGGGGTGGATACGCAGTATTTT
TRBJ2-3 | TRBV5-1 | TRBD2 | CASSLRTSVTLTDTQYF | TGCGCCAGCAGCCTCAGGACTAGTGTTACTCTCACAGATACGCAGTATTTT
TRBJ2-1 | TRBV4-3 | . | CASSQDESVSYNEQFF | TGCGCCAGCAGCCAAGATGAGTCTGTTTCCTACAATGAGCAGTTCTTC
TRBJ1-3 | TRBV19 | . | CASSISKDRPGNTIYF | TGTGCCAGTAGTATCTCGAAAGACCGTCCTGGAAACACCATATATTTT
TRBJ2-7 | TRBV19 | . | CASSRDSQYEQYF | TGTGCCAGTAGTAGAGACAGCCAATACGAGCAGTACTTC
TRBJ1-5 | TRBV15 | . | CATSSTTGLSQPQHF | TGTGCCACCAGCAGCACAACAGGGCTCAGCCAGCCCCAGCATTTT
TRBJ1-5 | TRBV6-6 | TRBD1 | CASSHIQGAIQPQHF | TGTGCCAGCAGTCATATACAGGGGGCAATTCAGCCCCAGCATTTT
TRBJ1-4 | TRBV5-1 | . | CASSQGLRKEKLFF | TGCGCCAGCAGCCAGGGACTTCGTAAGGAAAAACTGTTTTTT
TRBJ2-2 | TRBV4-2 | . | CASNSLRGTGELFF | TGTGCCAGCAACTCCTTACGGGGCACCGGGGAGCTGTTTTTT
TRBJ1-1 | TRBV6-5 | . | CASSYDQNTEAFF | TGTGCCAGCAGTTACGACCAGAACACTGAAGCTTTCTTT
TRBJ1-2 | TRBV11-2 | . | CASSSGTNYGYTF | TGTGCCAGCAGTTCAGGGACTAACTATGGCTACACCTTC
TRBJ2-2 | TRBV6-5 | . | CASSPTNIAAGELFF | TGTGCCAGCAGCCCCACCAATATCGCCGCCGGGGAGCTGTTTTTT
TRBJ2-6 | TRBV18 | . | CASSDYRVTGANVLTF | TGTGCCAGCTCGGACTACAGGGTAACCGGGGCCAACGTCCTGACTTTC
TRBJ2-1 | TRBV21-1 | . | CASSKEMSSGSNYNEQFF | TGTGCCAGCAGCAAAGAAATGTCTAGCGGGAGTAATTACAATGAGCAGTTCTTC
TRBJ2-4 | TRBV5-1 | . | CASSLASIGLAKNIQYF | TGCGCCAGCAGCTTGGCGTCCATAGGTCTAGCCAAAAACATTCAGTACTTC
TRBJ1-3 | TRBV30 | . | CAWSGGNTIYF | TGTGCCTGGAGTGGGGGAAACACCATATATTTT
TRBJ1-2 | TRBV4-2 | TRBD1 | CASMTVGGTGADYGYTF | TGTGCCAGCATGACCGTGGGGGGGACAGGGGCTGACTATGGCTACACCTTC
TRBJ2-2 | TRBV14 | . | CASSQSGALNFGELFF | TGTGCCAGCAGCCAATCAGGGGCCCTAAACTTCGGGGAGCTGTTTTTT